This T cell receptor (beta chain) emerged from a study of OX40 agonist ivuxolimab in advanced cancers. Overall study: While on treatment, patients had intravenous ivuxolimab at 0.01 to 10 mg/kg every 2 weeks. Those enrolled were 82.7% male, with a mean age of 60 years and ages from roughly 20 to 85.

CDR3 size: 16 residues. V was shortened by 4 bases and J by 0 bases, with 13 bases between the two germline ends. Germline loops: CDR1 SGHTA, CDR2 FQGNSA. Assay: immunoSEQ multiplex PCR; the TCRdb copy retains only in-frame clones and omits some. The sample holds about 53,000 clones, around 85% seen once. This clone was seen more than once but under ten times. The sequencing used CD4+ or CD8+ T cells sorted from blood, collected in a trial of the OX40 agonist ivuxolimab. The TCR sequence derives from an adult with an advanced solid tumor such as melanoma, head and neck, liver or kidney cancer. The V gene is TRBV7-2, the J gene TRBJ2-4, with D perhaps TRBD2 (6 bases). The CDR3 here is CASSSEGGLAKNIQYF. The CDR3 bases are TGTGCCAGCAGCTCGGAGGGTGGACTAGCCAAAAACATTCAGTACTTC.